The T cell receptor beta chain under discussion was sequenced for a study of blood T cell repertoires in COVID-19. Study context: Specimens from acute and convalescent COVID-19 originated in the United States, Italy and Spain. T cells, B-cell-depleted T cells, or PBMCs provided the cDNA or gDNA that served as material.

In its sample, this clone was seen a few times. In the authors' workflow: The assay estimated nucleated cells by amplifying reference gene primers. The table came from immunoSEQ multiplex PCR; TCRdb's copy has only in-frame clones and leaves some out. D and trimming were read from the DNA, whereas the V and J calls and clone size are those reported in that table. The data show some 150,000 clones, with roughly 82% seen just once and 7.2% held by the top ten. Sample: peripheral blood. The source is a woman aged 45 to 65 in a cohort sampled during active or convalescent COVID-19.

The chain's CDR3 is CASSLDSYGYTF. CDR3 nucleotide sequence: TGTGCCAGCAGCTTGGATAGTTATGGCTACACCTTC. The genes are TRBV5-6 and TRBJ1-2; D not resolved. With 0 bases removed from V and 5 bases from J, the gap between germline ends came to 5 bases. Per the germline V gene, CDR1 is SGHDT and CDR2 is YYEEEE. The CDR3 is made up of 12 amino acids.